This is a list of T cell receptor beta chains from one sample in a study of CD8 T cells in ankylosing spondylitis. A single record per CDR3 protein comes from TCRdb applying MiXCR to the 5' RACE reads. The table includes some 240,000 distinct CDR3 sequences, more than 15% detected once. Sequencing was performed on blood, either unsorted or a sorted T cell fraction (not recorded which). The origin of the receptors is a male donor with ankylosing spondylitis or in good health (not recorded which). CDR3s include the opening cysteine and the closing phenylalanine or tryptophan. D genes are given only for firm matches. Where a row states a size, it is once, few, many or the class of an expanded clone; other rows omit it.

abundance: .; v_gene: TRBV2; d_gene: TRBD2; j_gene: TRBJ2-7; CDR3aa: CASSDTSGTEQYF; CDR3nt: TGTGCCAGCAGTGACACTAGCGGGACCGAGCAGTACTTC
abundance: .; v_gene: TRBV6-1; d_gene: .; j_gene: TRBJ1-1; CDR3aa: CASSEDGTLNTEAFF; CDR3nt: TGTGCCAGCAGTGAAGATGGCACCCTGAACACTGAAGCTTTCTTT
abundance: many; v_gene: TRBV15; d_gene: .; j_gene: TRBJ2-1; CDR3aa: CATSARPSSYNEQFF; CDR3nt: TGTGCCACCAGCGCGAGGCCCAGCTCCTACAATGAGCAGTTCTTC
abundance: few; v_gene: TRBV7-2; d_gene: .; j_gene: TRBJ2-7; CDR3aa: CASSWGAVEEQYF; CDR3nt: TGTGCCAGCAGCTGGGGGGCTGTGGAGGAGCAGTACTTC
abundance: .; v_gene: TRBV27; d_gene: TRBD2; j_gene: TRBJ2-1; CDR3aa: CASSLSYPGLAGPPSYNEQFF; CDR3nt: TGTGCCAGCAGTTTATCCTACCCGGGACTAGCGGGACCACCCTCCTACAATGAGCAGTTCTTC
abundance: .; v_gene: TRBV21-1; d_gene: .; j_gene: TRBJ2-2; CDR3aa: CASELTGPTGELFF; CDR3nt: TGTGCCAGCGAGCTAACAGGGCCCACCGGGGAGCTGTTTTTT
abundance: few; v_gene: TRBV5-6; d_gene: TRBD2; j_gene: TRBJ2-1; CDR3aa: CASRRTSGRANEQFF; CDR3nt: TGTGCCAGCAGACGAACTAGCGGGAGGGCCAATGAGCAGTTCTTC
abundance: .; v_gene: TRBV11-2; d_gene: TRBD1; j_gene: TRBJ2-3; CDR3aa: CASTQEGASTDTQYF; CDR3nt: TGTGCCAGCACCCAAGAGGGGGCTAGCACAGATACGCAGTATTTT
abundance: few; v_gene: TRBV6-1; d_gene: .; j_gene: TRBJ1-5; CDR3aa: CASSPGGGARQPQHF; CDR3nt: TGTGCCAGCAGTCCCGGGGGGGGGGCTCGTCAGCCCCAGCATTTT
abundance: .; v_gene: TRBV27; d_gene: .; j_gene: TRBJ1-2; CDR3aa: CASSLRGANYGYTF; CDR3nt: TGTGCCAGCAGTTTACGTGGTGCTAACTATGGCTACACCTTC
abundance: few; v_gene: TRBV27; d_gene: TRBD1; j_gene: TRBJ1-1; CDR3aa: CASRWDRGGNTEAFF; CDR3nt: TGTGCCAGCAGATGGGACAGGGGAGGTAACACTGAAGCTTTCTTT
abundance: few; v_gene: TRBV10-3; d_gene: .; j_gene: TRBJ2-7; CDR3aa: CAISEAVRNRGYEQYF; CDR3nt: TGTGCCATCAGTGAAGCGGTTCGGAACCGGGGATACGAGCAGTACTTC
abundance: .; v_gene: TRBV6-5; d_gene: .; j_gene: TRBJ1-1; CDR3aa: CASSYGGGSTEAFF; CDR3nt: TGTGCCAGCAGTTACGGGGGCGGGAGCACTGAAGCTTTCTTT
abundance: few; v_gene: TRBV27; d_gene: .; j_gene: TRBJ2-1; CDR3aa: CASSEGLLGHNNEQFF; CDR3nt: TGTGCCAGCAGTGAGGGACTTTTGGGGCACAACAATGAGCAGTTCTTC
abundance: many; v_gene: TRBV27; d_gene: .; j_gene: TRBJ2-3; CDR3aa: CASSSRARDTDTQYF; CDR3nt: TGTGCCAGCAGTTCCCGGGCCCGAGACACAGATACGCAGTATTTT
abundance: few; v_gene: TRBV6-2/TRBV6-3; d_gene: TRBD2; j_gene: TRBJ2-3; CDR3aa: CASRGLVGSADTQYF; CDR3nt: TGTGCCAGCAGGGGACTAGTGGGATCTGCAGATACGCAGTATTTT
abundance: few; v_gene: TRBV4-2; d_gene: TRBD2; j_gene: TRBJ2-1; CDR3aa: CASSQALAGGNEQFF; CDR3nt: TGTGCCAGCAGCCAAGCCCTAGCGGGAGGGAATGAGCAGTTCTTC
abundance: many; v_gene: TRBV5-6; d_gene: .; j_gene: TRBJ2-7; CDR3aa: CASSLFGDYEQYF; CDR3nt: TGTGCCAGCAGCTTGTTCGGAGACTACGAGCAGTACTTC